This TCR beta chain was identified in a study of neurological immune-mediated disorders (dated by TCRdb to the late 2010s). With respect to the entire study: The study compared peripheral blood TCR-beta repertoires of HTLV-I-associated myelopathy (HAM/TSP) patients, multiple sclerosis patients and healthy controls using UMI-based sequencing. Longitudinal HAM/TSP and healthy donors had 3 time-points each (3-40 month intervals). Alongside PBMC samples, the set of some 100 TCR-beta libraries contained longitudinal samples, technical triplicates, and paired CD4+ and CD8+ T-cell subsets that had been sorted. The cohort was made up of approximately 71 subjects, consisting of some 14 HAM/TSP patients, approximately 35 multiple sclerosis patients and some 20 healthy controls. Paper-wide results and their limitations: No identical CDR3 amino acid sequences were shared among expanded clones across subjects, suggesting private TCR-beta repertoires in all groups. TCR clonal expansion was highest in HAM/TSP patients and lowest in MS patients, with MS patients falling below even healthy controls.

cDNA was synthesized by template-switch 5'RACE using a primer carrying a 10-nucleotide random unique molecular identifier by which each TCR transcript was tagged. Each sequencing run produced over 180 million TCR-beta sequences covering 15-18 subjects. The RNeasy kit was used for extraction of total RNA. TCR-beta VDJ regions were amplified with primers for the TCR constant region and the 5'RACE anchor, using the KAPA Real-time Library Amplification kit. Sample indexes and Illumina adaptors were added in a first PCR, and a second PCR then increased library yield. After Ampure bead purification, the TCR product of roughly 650 bp was size-selected on a 2% E-gel SizeSelection system. Before pooling, libraries had their quality checked on a Bioanalyzer, their concentration measured with Qubit, and their quantity determined with the Kapa Library Quantification kit. Libraries were sequenced paired-end 2 x 150 bp on an Illumina HiSeq 2500. To increase sequence diversity, roughly 24-31% phiX was spiked into each library pool. Concerning the study's data processing: Quality-filtered reads were processed with the UMI-based MiGEC pipeline, which removed over 80% of raw TCR sequences during error correction. VDJ genes were aligned to IMGT germline references, and clonotypes were defined by unique CDR3 amino acid sequence plus V-J genes. Clonal expansion, Shannon diversity and CDR3 relatedness were evaluated with VDJtools (CalcPairwiseDistances, ClusterSamples), while phylogenetic trees were built in CLCbio workbench. Expanded clones were defined as having at least 8 unique UMIs, based on coefficient-of-variation modelling across technical triplicates. TCRdb trimmed public reads at Q25 via fastp, called clones via MiXCR and kept in-frame beta chains. CDR3 protein duplicates are merged, each entry listing the most common genes and DNA. It is TCRdb's table, rather than the study itself, that gives the V and J calls and clone size. A total of tens of thousands of distinct CDR3 sequences appear in this sample, roughly 15% of them only once. The ten largest clones take up around 4.3% of the sample.

This clonotype was found many times. The target of this receptor is not known. Base qualities are not at hand, and no much larger clone is one base apart. The sample's time point label, decoded: longitudinal time-point 1 (baseline). Libraries from unsorted PBMCs were made from 2 million PBMCs kept in RNAlater at -80 degrees C until RNA extraction. Peripheral blood was subjected to Ficoll-Hypaque density gradient centrifugation to isolate PBMCs, which were then cryopreserved in liquid nitrogen. The sequence was collected from a female donor with HTLV-1-associated myelopathy (HAM/TSP). The sample consisted of PBMCs.

The bases are TGTGCCAGCAGTTTAGGAATAATCTTAAGGGTGAACACCGGGGAGCTGTTTTTT. Translation gives CASSLGIILRVNTGELFF. The V and J segments used are TRBV28 and TRBJ2-2; too little of a D gene remains to name it. Trimming takes 2 bases from V and 1 base from J, and the germline ends sit 17 bases apart. Spanning cysteine to phenylalanine, the CDR3 consists of 18 amino acids. Only the CDR3 region is kept as DNA, spanning 54 bases read in frame from base 1. Via the germline V gene, CDR1 is MDHEN and CDR2 SYDVKM.